This T cell receptor beta chain emerged from a study of T cell responses to AZD1222 COVID-19 vaccine. Study-level points and caveats: The study found Spike-specific TCR breadth and depth rose after two AZD1222 doses. Reportedly, close to half of spike-specific TCRs are directed against unmutated variant regions. After the peak T cell response, and only then, were repertoires sampled.

V was cut by 3 bases and J by 1 base, with 7 bases left in between. CDR1 and CDR2 (germline): SGHRS, YFSETQ. The CDR3 loop spans 13 amino acids. TCRdb keeps only in-frame clones here, not all; method: immunoSEQ multiplex PCR. Of roughly 160,000 clones in the sample, about 83% are singletons; the top ten hold 0.85% to 1.1%. Concerning this clone: As yet, its antigen is unknown.

The source of this sequence is an adult who received the AZD1222 COVID-19 vaccine. This sample comprised peripheral blood, obtained 28 days after the second AZD1222 dose. V usage is TRBV5-1 and J usage is TRBJ1-1; D remains ambiguous. The CDR3 coding sequence is TGCGCCAGCAGCTGGGCACAGAACACTGAAGCTTTCTTT. The encoded protein is CASSWAQNTEAFF.